This T cell receptor (beta chain) originates from a study of monozygotic twins with inflammatory bowel disease. Whole-study findings and limits: Healthy co-twins had higher TCRbeta inverse Simpson diversity than their IBD twins.

The CDR3 has 14 amino acids. Germline assignment: CDR1 DFQATT and CDR2 SNEGSKA (reference sequence). Total RNA was isolated from whole blood without T cell sorting. On this clonotype itself: The antigen is undetermined.

TCRdb re-called the 5' RACE reads, yielding one record per CDR3 amino acid sequence without DNA. In total, the table holds 95,000 to 110,000 distinct CDR3 sequences. This receptor was obtained from a human donor with ulcerative colitis or Crohn's disease, or a healthy co-twin of an affected twin (not recorded which). The rearrangement links TRBV20-1 to TRBJ1-6; TCRdb calls TRBD1, which cannot be checked without DNA. Sequenced sample: blood. The CDR3 protein is CSATIQGPWSPLHF.